A selection of T cell receptor beta chains follows, all from one sample in a study of neurological immune-mediated disorders. TCRdb reprocessed the 5' RACE reads with MiXCR, giving one entry per CDR3 protein. The sample lists some 49,000 distinct CDR3 sequences, about a tenth seen once, with 1.6% in the top ten. Sequencing was carried out using PBMCs. The origin of the receptors is a woman in her thirties or forties in good health. The CDR3 runs from the conserved cysteine through the conserved F or W. The order of the fields is CDR3 protein, CDR3 DNA, D gene, CDR3 length, clone size, J gene, V gene. The D gene is left open where the match is weak. Expanded clones are given a class, and other clones once, few, many or no size at all.

CASSPAAPGGRFYGYTF | TGCGCCAGCAGCCCCGCTGCACCAGGGGGGCGTTTCTATGGCTACACCTTC | TRBD1 | 17 | many | TRBJ1-2 | TRBV5-1
CASSFQPQETQYF | TGCGCCAGCAGCTTCCAGCCCCAAGAGACCCAGTACTTC | . | 13 | many | TRBJ2-5 | TRBV5-1
CSASLAGVYNEQFF | TGCAGTGCTAGCTTAGCGGGAGTCTACAATGAGCAGTTCTTC | TRBD2 | 14 | . | TRBJ2-1 | TRBV20-1
CASSVTGQGAYEQYF | TGCGCCAGCAGCGTAACGGGACAGGGGGCTTACGAGCAGTACTTC | TRBD1 | 15 | many | TRBJ2-7 | TRBV5-1
CASSPPGQGLAYGYTF | TGTGCCAGCTCACCTCCGGGACAGGGATTAGCCTATGGCTACACCTTC | TRBD1 | 16 | many | TRBJ1-2 | TRBV18
CSASPQGSGNTIYF | TGCAGTGCTAGCCCGCAGGGATCTGGAAACACCATATATTTT | . | 14 | many | TRBJ1-3 | TRBV20-1
CSAGGLGTTYEQYF | TGCAGTGCTGGTGGACTGGGGACGACCTACGAGCAGTACTTC | . | 14 | many | TRBJ2-7 | TRBV20-1
CASSWTGTGLYNEQFF | TGTGCCAGCAGCTGGACCGGGACAGGGTTGTACAATGAGCAGTTCTTC | TRBD1 | 16 | many | TRBJ2-1 | TRBV6-2/TRBV6-3
CSARDGGRTYNEQFF | TGCAGTGCTAGAGATGGGGGTCGTACCTACAATGAGCAGTTCTTC | . | 15 | many | TRBJ2-1 | TRBV20-1
CASGSGGRMNTEAFF | TGTGCCAGCGGGTCGGGGGGGCGAATGAACACTGAAGCTTTCTTT | . | 15 | . | TRBJ1-1 | TRBV6-1
CSARDRGLSSYNEQFF | TGCAGTGCTCGCGACAGGGGGCTTTCTTCTTACAATGAGCAGTTCTTC | TRBD1 | 16 | many | TRBJ2-1 | TRBV20-1
CASSSGGGLNTEAFF | TGCGCCAGCAGCTCAGGTGGGGGCCTGAACACTGAAGCTTTCTTT | . | 15 | many | TRBJ1-1 | TRBV5-1
CASSLSSGSEGMVEGYTF | TGTGCCAGCAGCTTAAGTAGCGGATCGGAGGGAATGGTGGAGGGCTACACCTTC | . | 18 | many | TRBJ1-2 | TRBV7-2
CASSLQDYPNYGYTF | TGCGCCAGCAGCCTGCAGGACTACCCTAACTATGGCTACACCTTC | . | 15 | many | TRBJ1-2 | TRBV4-1
CASSLTTASGANVLTF | TGTGCCAGCAGTTTAACGACGGCTTCTGGGGCCAACGTCCTGACTTTC | . | 16 | many | TRBJ2-6 | TRBV7-2
CASRRTGQNSPLHF | TGTGCCAGCAGGAGAACGGGACAGAATTCACCCCTCCACTTT | TRBD1 | 14 | many | TRBJ1-6 | TRBV2
CASSAGGRTGYTF | TGTGCCAGCAGCGCGGGAGGAAGGACGGGCTACACCTTC | . | 13 | medium-sized | TRBJ1-2 | TRBV9
CASSQIVAGREQYF | TGCGCCAGCAGCCAAATAGTAGCGGGGAGGGAGCAGTACTTC | TRBD2 | 14 | many | TRBJ2-7 | TRBV4-3
CSARKGQGRASGYTF | TGCAGTGCTAGAAAAGGACAGGGGAGGGCGAGTGGCTACACCTTC | TRBD1 | 15 | many | TRBJ1-2 | TRBV20-1
CASSPFSAGSTIF | TGTGCCAGCAGCCCCTTTTCCGCCGGGTCTACGATATTC | . | 13 | many | TRBJ2-7 | TRBV3-1
CSARRAEGRSYNSPLHF | TGCAGTGCTAGGAGAGCGGAGGGCAGGTCCTATAATTCACCCCTCCACTTT | . | 17 | many | TRBJ1-6 | TRBV20-1
CASSRDPNGEKLFF | TGCGCCAGCAGTCGGGACCCGAACGGAGAAAAACTGTTTTTT | . | 14 | many | TRBJ1-4 | TRBV5-1
CASSPRTKPSDEKLFF | TGTGCCAGCAGCCCCAGGACGAAGCCGAGTGATGAAAAACTGTTTTTT | . | 16 | many | TRBJ1-4 | TRBV7-9
CASNRGRVAATDTQYF | TGTGCCAGCAACCGGGGTCGGGTTGCGGCCACAGATACGCAGTATTTT | . | 16 | many | TRBJ2-3 | TRBV7-2
CASSIPRGRGSRQPQHF | TGTGCCAGTAGTATTCCTCGAGGCAGGGGGAGTCGTCAGCCCCAGCATTTT | TRBD1 | 17 | many | TRBJ1-5 | TRBV19
CASSLRTMNTEAFF | TGTGCCAGCAGTTTAAGGACAATGAACACTGAAGCTTTCTTT | . | 14 | many | TRBJ1-1 | TRBV12-3/TRBV12-4
CASSSPGTGDGYTF | TGTGCCAGCAGTTCCCCCGGGACAGGGGATGGCTACACCTTC | TRBD1 | 14 | many | TRBJ1-2 | TRBV27
CASRGGASFF | TGTGCCAGCAGGGGGGGGGCTTCGTTCTTC | . | 10 | . | TRBJ2-1 | TRBV2
CAILGTAPWEQYF | TGTGCCATCCTGGGGACGGCTCCTTGGGAGCAGTACTTC | . | 13 | many | TRBJ2-7 | TRBV10-3
CASSGQAGVGELFF | TGTGCCAGCTCGGGACAGGCCGGGGTCGGGGAGCTGTTTTTT | TRBD1 | 14 | many | TRBJ2-2 | TRBV11-1
CASSDGRTSGTNEQFF | TGTGCCAGCAGTGACGGGCGGACTAGCGGGACCAATGAGCAGTTCTTC | TRBD2 | 16 | many | TRBJ2-1 | TRBV6-1
CASSWGVENTEAFF | TGTGCCAGCAGCTGGGGGGTGGAGAACACTGAAGCTTTCTTT | . | 14 | many | TRBJ1-1 | TRBV5-5
CSVVNRGVGTEAFF | TGCAGCGTCGTTAACAGGGGCGTCGGCACTGAAGCTTTCTTT | TRBD1 | 14 | many | TRBJ1-1 | TRBV29-1
CASSSQGLAGTYEQYF | TGCGCCAGCAGCTCCCAAGGACTAGCGGGGACCTACGAGCAGTACTTC | TRBD2 | 16 | many | TRBJ2-7 | TRBV5-1
CASSLYGDEAFF | TGTGCCAGCAGCCTGTATGGGGATGAAGCTTTCTTT | . | 12 | many | TRBJ1-1 | TRBV6-5
CAISEATQAQNDSPLHF | TGTGCCATCAGTGAGGCTACCCAGGCTCAAAACGATTCACCCCTCCACTTT | . | 17 | many | TRBJ1-6 | TRBV10-3
CASSRTDNQPQHF | TGTGCCAGCTCCCGGACAGATAATCAGCCCCAGCATTTT | . | 13 | many | TRBJ1-5 | TRBV18
CASSRGGNTEAFF | TGTGCCAGCAGCAGGGGGGGGAACACTGAAGCTTTCTTT | . | 13 | many | TRBJ1-1 | TRBV5-5
CASSLIQGAYQFF | TGTGCCAGCAGCTTAATCCAGGGGGCCTACCAGTTCTTC | TRBD1 | 13 | many | TRBJ2-1 | TRBV7-3
CASSRIIVEPTGNEQFF | TGTGCCAGCAGCCGAATTATAGTGGAACCGACTGGGAATGAGCAGTTCTTC | . | 17 | many | TRBJ2-1 | TRBV4-2
CATSRDRGGMAGELFF | TGTGCCACCAGCAGAGATAGAGGAGGGATGGCCGGGGAGCTGTTTTTT | . | 16 | many | TRBJ2-2 | TRBV15
CASSSDRLAYTEAFF | TGCGCCAGCAGCTCGGACCGCCTGGCTTACACTGAAGCTTTCTTT | . | 15 | many | TRBJ1-1 | TRBV5-1
CASSYGLAGPDTQYF | TGTGCCAGCAGTTACGGACTAGCGGGACCAGATACGCAGTATTTT | TRBD2 | 15 | many | TRBJ2-3 | TRBV12-3/TRBV12-4
CSARVNGRGTEAFF | TGCAGTGCTAGAGTGAACGGTAGGGGCACTGAAGCTTTCTTT | . | 14 | many | TRBJ1-1 | TRBV20-1
CASRRQYGTEAFF | TGTGCCAGCAGGAGACAGTACGGGACTGAAGCTTTCTTT | . | 13 | many | TRBJ1-1 | TRBV2
CSVVHRNTGELFF | TGCAGCGTTGTACACAGAAACACCGGGGAGCTGTTTTTT | . | 13 | . | TRBJ2-2 | TRBV29-1
CASSLAGLAGGLPTDTQYF | TGTGCCAGCAGCTTAGCGGGACTAGCGGGAGGCCTTCCCACAGATACGCAGTATTTT | TRBD2 | 19 | many | TRBJ2-3 | TRBV7-2
CASSQDTGTYEQYF | TGCGCCAGCAGCCAGGACACGGGTACCTACGAGCAGTACTTC | . | 14 | many | TRBJ2-7 | TRBV4-1
CASSYPTGTGLAGELFF | TGTGCCAGCAGTTACCCCACCGGGACAGGGCTGGCCGGGGAGCTGTTTTTT | TRBD1 | 17 | many | TRBJ2-2 | TRBV6-6
CSPWTGVYGYTF | TGCAGCCCGTGGACAGGGGTCTATGGCTACACCTTC | TRBD1 | 12 | . | TRBJ1-2 | TRBV29-1
CASSPGEGYNQPQHF | TGTGCCAGCAGTCCGGGGGAGGGATACAATCAGCCCCAGCATTTT | . | 15 | many | TRBJ1-5 | TRBV12-3/TRBV12-4